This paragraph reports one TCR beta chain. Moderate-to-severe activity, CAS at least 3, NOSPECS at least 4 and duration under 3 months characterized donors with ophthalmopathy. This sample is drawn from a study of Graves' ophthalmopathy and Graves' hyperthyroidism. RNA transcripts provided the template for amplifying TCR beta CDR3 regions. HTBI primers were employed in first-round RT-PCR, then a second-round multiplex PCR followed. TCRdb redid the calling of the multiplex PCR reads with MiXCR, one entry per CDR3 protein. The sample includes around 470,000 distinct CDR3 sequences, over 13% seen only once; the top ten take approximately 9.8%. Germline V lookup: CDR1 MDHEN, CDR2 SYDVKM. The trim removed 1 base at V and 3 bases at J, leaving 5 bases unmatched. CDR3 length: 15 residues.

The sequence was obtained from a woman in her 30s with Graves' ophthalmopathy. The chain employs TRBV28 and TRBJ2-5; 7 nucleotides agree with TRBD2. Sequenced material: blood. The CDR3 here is CASSLFGGGKETQYF. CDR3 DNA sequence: TGTGCCAGCAGTTTATTCGGCGGGGGAAAAGAGACCCAGTACTTC.